A single sample is the source of the 5 T cell receptor beta chains below, sequenced in a study of T cell repertoires in cytomegalovirus infection. A single record per CDR3 protein comes from TCRdb applying MiXCR to the reads. The sample has a few hundred thousand distinct CDR3 sequences, about 39% seen once. The antigens these receptors bind are not known. Material: cultured PBMCs, obtained from culture after CMV antigen stimulation. The source of these receptors is a human donor in good health (CMV status not recorded). Some clones in this sample may be carry-over from other donors' samples.

The chain recombines TRBV5-6 with TRBJ2-1; 9 bases align to TRBD2. The CDR3 contains 19 residues. Germline-derived CDR1 and CDR2 are SGHDT and YYEEEE. V lost 1 base to trimming and J lost 0 bases; unmatched junction nucleotides: 11. The CDR3 reads CASSLLLLAGSSSYNEQFF. The CDR3 coding sequence is TGTGCCAGCAGCTTGTTACTCCTAGCGGGGTCTAGCTCCTACAATGAGCAGTTCTTC.

This clonotype occurred a few times. The chain is built from TRBV7-2 and TRBJ2-5, with 11 bases matching TRBD2. The CDR3 extends over 17 amino acids. Germline V gene sequence: CDR1 SGHTA, CDR2 FQGNSA. V trimming: 5 bases; J trimming: 7 bases; junction bases outside the gene matches: 15. CDR3 in amino acids: CASSPRTSGLTGVTQYF. The DNA for the CDR3 is TGTGCCAGCAGCCCGAGGACTAGCGGGTTAACGGGAGTGACCCAGTACTTC.

This clonotype was found once. The chain employs TRBV27 and TRBJ1-6; 9 nucleotides match TRBD1. Germline V CDR1 and CDR2: MNHEY, SMNVEV (reference sequence). The CDR3 has 16 amino acids. V shed 3 bases and J 10 bases; nucleotides not matched to a gene: 10. The CDR3 loop reads CASSFWDRAGESPLHF. The CDR3, as DNA: TGTGCCAGCAGTTTTTGGGACAGGGCGGGAGAGTCACCCCTCCACTTT.

The V and J genes are TRBV7-9 and TRBJ2-7; tentatively, D is TRBD1 (5 bases). This CDR3 region has 12 residues. V was trimmed by 7 bases and J by 2 bases, leaving 9 bases between them. Germline V lookup: CDR1 SEHNR, CDR2 FQNEAQ (reference sequence). This CDR3 reads CASMPTAYEQYF. In DNA form, the CDR3 reads TGTGCCAGCATGCCGACAGCCTACGAGCAGTACTTC.

This clonotype came up once. V usage is TRBV4-1 and J usage is TRBJ2-7; D gene uncertain. The germline V gene encodes CDR1 MGHRA and CDR2 YSYEKL. This CDR3 is built from 16 residues. V was pared by 0 bases and J by 0 bases, with 12 bases between. The CDR3 is CASSQEVGSLSYEQYF. For the CDR3, the DNA is TGCGCCAGCAGCCAAGAGGTGGGCTCACTCTCCTACGAGCAGTACTTC.